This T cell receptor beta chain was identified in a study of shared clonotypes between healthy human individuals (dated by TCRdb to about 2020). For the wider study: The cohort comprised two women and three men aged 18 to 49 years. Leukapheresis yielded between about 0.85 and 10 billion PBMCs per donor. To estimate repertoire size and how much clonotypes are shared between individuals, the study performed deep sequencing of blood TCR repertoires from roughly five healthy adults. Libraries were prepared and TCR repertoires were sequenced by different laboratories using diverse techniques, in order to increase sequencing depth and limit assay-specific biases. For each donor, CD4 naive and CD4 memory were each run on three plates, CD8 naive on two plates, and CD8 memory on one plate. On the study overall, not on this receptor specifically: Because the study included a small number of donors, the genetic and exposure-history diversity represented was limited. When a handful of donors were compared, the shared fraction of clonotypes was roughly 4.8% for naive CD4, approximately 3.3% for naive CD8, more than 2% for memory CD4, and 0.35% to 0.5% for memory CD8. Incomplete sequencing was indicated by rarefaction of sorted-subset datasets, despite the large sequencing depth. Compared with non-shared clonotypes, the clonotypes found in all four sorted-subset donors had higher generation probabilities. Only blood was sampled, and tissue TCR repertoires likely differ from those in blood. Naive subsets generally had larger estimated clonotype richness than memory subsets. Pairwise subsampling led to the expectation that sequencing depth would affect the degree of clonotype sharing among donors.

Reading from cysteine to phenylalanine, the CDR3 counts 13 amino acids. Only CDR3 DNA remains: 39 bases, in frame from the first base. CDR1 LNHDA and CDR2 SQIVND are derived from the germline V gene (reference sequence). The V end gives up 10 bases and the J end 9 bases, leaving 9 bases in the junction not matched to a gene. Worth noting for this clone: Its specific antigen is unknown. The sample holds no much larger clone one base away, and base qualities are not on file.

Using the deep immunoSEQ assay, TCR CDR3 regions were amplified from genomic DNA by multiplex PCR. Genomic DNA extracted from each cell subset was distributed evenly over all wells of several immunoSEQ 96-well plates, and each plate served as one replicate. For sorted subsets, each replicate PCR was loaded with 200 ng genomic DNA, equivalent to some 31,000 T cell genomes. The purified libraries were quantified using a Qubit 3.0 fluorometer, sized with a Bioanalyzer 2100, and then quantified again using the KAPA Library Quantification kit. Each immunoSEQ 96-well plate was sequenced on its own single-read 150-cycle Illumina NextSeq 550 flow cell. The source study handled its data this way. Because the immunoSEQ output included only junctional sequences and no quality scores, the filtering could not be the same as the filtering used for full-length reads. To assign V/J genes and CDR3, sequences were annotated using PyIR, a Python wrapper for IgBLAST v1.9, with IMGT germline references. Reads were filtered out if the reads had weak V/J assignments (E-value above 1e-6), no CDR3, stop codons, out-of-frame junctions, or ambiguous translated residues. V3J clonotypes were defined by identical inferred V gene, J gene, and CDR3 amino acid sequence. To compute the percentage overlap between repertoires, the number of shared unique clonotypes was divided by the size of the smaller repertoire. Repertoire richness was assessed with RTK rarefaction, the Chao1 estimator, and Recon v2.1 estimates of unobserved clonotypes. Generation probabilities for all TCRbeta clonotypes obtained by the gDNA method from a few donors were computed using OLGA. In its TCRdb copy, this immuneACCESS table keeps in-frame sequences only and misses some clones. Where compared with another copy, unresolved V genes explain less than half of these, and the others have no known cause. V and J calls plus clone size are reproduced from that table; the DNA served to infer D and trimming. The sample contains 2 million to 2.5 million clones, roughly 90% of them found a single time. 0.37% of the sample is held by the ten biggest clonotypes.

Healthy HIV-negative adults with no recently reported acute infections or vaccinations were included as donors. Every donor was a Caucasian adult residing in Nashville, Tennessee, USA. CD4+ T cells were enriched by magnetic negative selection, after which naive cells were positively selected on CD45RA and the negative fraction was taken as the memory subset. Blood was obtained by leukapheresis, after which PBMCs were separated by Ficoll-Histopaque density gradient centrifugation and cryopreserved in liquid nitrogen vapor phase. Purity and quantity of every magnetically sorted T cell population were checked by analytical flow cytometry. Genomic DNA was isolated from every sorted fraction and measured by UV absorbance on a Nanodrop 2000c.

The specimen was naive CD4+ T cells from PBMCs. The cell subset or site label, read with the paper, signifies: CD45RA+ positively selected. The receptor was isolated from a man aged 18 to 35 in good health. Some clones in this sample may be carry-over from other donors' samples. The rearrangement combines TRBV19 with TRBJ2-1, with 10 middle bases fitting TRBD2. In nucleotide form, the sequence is TGTGCCACCTCTAGCGGGGGTAGAGGTGAGCAGTTCTTC. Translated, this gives CATSSGGRGEQFF.